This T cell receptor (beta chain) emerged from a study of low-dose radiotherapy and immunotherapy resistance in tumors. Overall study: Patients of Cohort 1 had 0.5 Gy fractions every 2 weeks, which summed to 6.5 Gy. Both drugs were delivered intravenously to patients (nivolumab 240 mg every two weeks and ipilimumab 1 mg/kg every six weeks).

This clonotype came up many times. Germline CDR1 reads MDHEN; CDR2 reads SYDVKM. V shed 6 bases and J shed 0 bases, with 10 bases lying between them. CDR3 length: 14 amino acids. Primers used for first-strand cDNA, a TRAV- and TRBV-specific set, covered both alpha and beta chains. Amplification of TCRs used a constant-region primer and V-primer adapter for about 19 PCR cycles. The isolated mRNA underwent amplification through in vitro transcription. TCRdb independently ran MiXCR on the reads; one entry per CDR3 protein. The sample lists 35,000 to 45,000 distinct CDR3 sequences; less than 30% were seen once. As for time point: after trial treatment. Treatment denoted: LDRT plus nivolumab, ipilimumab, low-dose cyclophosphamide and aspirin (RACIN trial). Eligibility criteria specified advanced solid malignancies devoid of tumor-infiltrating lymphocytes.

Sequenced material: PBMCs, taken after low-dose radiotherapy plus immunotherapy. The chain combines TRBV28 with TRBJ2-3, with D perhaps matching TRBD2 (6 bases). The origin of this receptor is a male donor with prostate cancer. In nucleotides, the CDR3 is TGTGCCAGCAGGGACGGGACTAGCACAGATACGCAGTATTTT. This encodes CASRDGTSTDTQYF.